This T cell receptor beta chain stems from a study of cytomegalovirus exposure and HLA in healthy donors. The CDR3 sequence is 17 residues long. Per the germline V gene, CDR1 is SGHTA and CDR2 is FQGNSA. V lost 5 bases, J lost 1 base, and 11 bases stayed unmatched. Healthy bone marrow donors formed the donor group. This clone has just a few counts. PCR used 60 Vbeta primers and 13 Jbeta primers. Produced via immunoSEQ multiplex PCR; TCRdb's table is partial and in-frame only. The sample has 120,000 or so clones; approximately 17% are singletons. This chain connects TRBV7-2 to TRBJ1-2; TRBD1 aligns across 9 bases. This clonotype originated in a female donor in good health and CMV-seropositive. Sequencing was carried out using PBMCs. The CDR3 sequence: CASSHRTGGGFNYGYTF. DNA for the CDR3: TGTGCCAGCAGCCACCGAACAGGGGGCGGGTTTAACTATGGCTACACCTTC.